Listed here are 23 T cell receptor beta chains from one sample, sequenced in a study of blood T cell repertoires in COVID-19. Using immunoSEQ multiplex PCR, the repertoire was profiled, and TCRdb retains in-frame clones only, with some absent. The sample yields some 180,000 clones, roughly 90% seen once. Material: peripheral blood. Every receptor here comes from a man between 18 and 29 years old with COVID-19, enrolled during active disease.

The rearrangement uses TRBV27 and TRBJ1-1; D ambiguous. Trimming pared 3 bases from V and 4 bases from J, leaving 15 bases between. The length of the CDR3 is 15 residues. Germline assignment: CDR1 MNHEY and CDR2 SMNVEV (reference sequence). In nucleotides, the CDR3 is TGTGCCAGCAGTTTTTGGGCGGAGGGAGGCACTGAAGCTTTCTTT. It codes for CASSFWAEGGTEAFF.

The rearrangement uses TRBV6-1 and TRBJ2-3; weak D call: TRBD2 (5 bases). The CDR3 sequence is 16 residues long. V was trimmed by 0 bases and J by 4 bases, leaving 14 bases between them. CDR1 MNHNS and CDR2 SASEGT come from the germline V gene. The CDR3 DNA sequence: TGTGCCAGCAGTGAAGCGAGTCTCCTTAGCGCAGATACGCAGTATTTT. The encoded protein is CASSEASLLSADTQYF.

This sequence joins TRBV27 and TRBJ1-5; D unresolved. V lost 4 bases and J 4 bases, leaving 5 bases between the germline ends. CDR3 size: 12 residues. CDR1 is MNHEY and CDR2 is SMNVEV in the germline V gene (reference sequence). The CDR3 bases are TGTGCCAGCAGTTCGGGAAATCAGCCCCAGCATTTT. The encoded protein is CASSSGNQPQHF.

Concerning this clone itself: A junction boundary mismatches the germline segment, possibly from a read error. This sequence joins TRBV6-5 and TRBJ1-4; D gene unclear. CDR3 length: 13 residues. Germline V CDR1 and CDR2: MNHEY, SVGAGI. This chain's CDR3 is CASKRSVREKLLF. The CDR3 DNA is TGTGCCAGCAAAAGATCGGTCCGAGAAAAACTGCTTTTT.

This clone occurred once. This chain's CDR3 is CASSRTGQPYGYTF. CDR3 sequence (DNA): TGTGCCAGCAGCCGAACGGGACAGCCTTATGGCTACACCTTC. V and J are TRBV7-9 and TRBJ1-2; TRBD1 matches 7 bases. The CDR3 length is 14 residues. J lost 5 bases, V lost 5 bases, and 8 bases had no gene match. Germline V gives CDR1 SEHNR, CDR2 FQNEAQ (reference sequence).

CDR3 in DNA: TGTGCCAGCAGTATTAATCAACCCGGCCCCAGGCGCAGTCAGCCCCAGCATTTT. Encoded protein: CASSINQPGPRRSQPQHF. This chain joins TRBV28 and TRBJ1-5; D is ambiguous. This CDR3 is 18 amino acids long. Germline V gene lookup returns CDR1 MDHEN and CDR2 SYDVKM. The germline V and J ends were trimmed by 5 bases and 6 bases, with 26 bases remaining between them.

The rearrangement joins TRBV15 to TRBJ2-4; D remains unclear. CDR3 length equals 12 residues. With 3 bases removed from V and 6 bases from J, the gap between germline ends came to 6 bases. CDR1 and CDR2 from the germline V gene are LNHNV and YYDKDF (reference sequence). As DNA, the CDR3 is TGTGCCACCAGCAGCTTAATAAACATTCAGTACTTC. Translation: CATSSLINIQYF.

The genes are TRBV5-6 and TRBJ2-7; 7 positions match TRBD1. After removal of 4 bases from V and 2 bases from J, the junction contained 6 bases not matched to a gene. Per the germline V gene, CDR1 is SGHDT and CDR2 is YYEEEE. The CDR3 sequence is 14 residues long. The chain's CDR3 is CASSPTGLAYEQYF. CDR3 DNA sequence: TGTGCCAGCAGCCCGACAGGGTTGGCCTACGAGCAGTACTTC.

The chain uses TRBV7-8 and TRBJ2-7, with D perhaps TRBD2 (6 bases). Germline V gene lookup returns CDR1 SGHVS and CDR2 FQNEAQ. Trimming shortened V by 1 base and J by 5 bases, and 27 bases separated the two germline ends. CDR3 length equals 19 residues. In DNA form, the CDR3 reads TGTGCCAGCAGCTTAGGGGTTATGAGAGGGCGGGGAAGGTGGAACGAGCAGTACTTC. It yields the protein CASSLGVMRGRGRWNEQYF. Full variable domain (remainder filled in from reference TRBV7-8 and TRBJ2-7): GAGVSQSPRYKVAKRGQDVALRCDPISGHVSLFWYQQALGQGPEFLTYFQNEAQLDKSGLPSDRFFAERPEGSVSTLKIQRTQQEDSAVYLCASSLGVMRGRGRWNEQYFGPGTRLTVT.

The chain carries TRBV28 and TRBJ2-7; 10 bases line up with TRBD2. CDR3 length: 16 residues. V trimming: 3 bases; J trimming: 3 bases; junction bases outside the gene matches: 8. Germline CDR1 MDHEN, CDR2 SYDVKM. The CDR3 DNA reads as TGTGCCAGCAGTTTCCGTCGCCTAGCGGGGGACTACGAGCAGTACTTC. Translation: CASSFRRLAGDYEQYF.

The V gene is TRBV28, the J gene TRBJ2-3, with 10 bases fitting TRBD1. This CDR3 comprises 18 residues. Germline V gene data show CDR1 as MDHEN and CDR2 as SYDVKM. V trimming: 3 bases; J trimming: 2 bases; junction bases outside the gene matches: 11. CDR3 DNA sequence: TGTGCCAGCAGTTTTACAGTAGGACAGGGGGGATCCACAGATACGCAGTATTTT. It codes for CASSFTVGQGGSTDTQYF.

The chain recombines TRBV5-1 with TRBJ1-3; D is unclear. The CDR3 loop spans 15 amino acids. V lost 0 bases and J 0 bases, leaving 7 bases between the germline ends. Germline assignment: CDR1 SGHRS and CDR2 YFSETQ. The DNA of the CDR3 is TGCGCCAGCAGCTTGGAAGGGAGCTCTGGAAACACCATATATTTT. Its translation: CASSLEGSSGNTIYF.

The V gene is TRBV11-2, the J gene TRBJ2-1, with 13 bases lining up with TRBD2. CDR1 and CDR2 (germline): SGHAT, FQNNGV. The CDR3 loop spans 16 amino acids. J was trimmed by 8 bases and V by 5 bases; bases with no gene match: 9. This CDR3 reads CASSQGTSGRVHEQFF. CDR3 bases: TGTGCCAGCAGCCAGGGAACTAGCGGGAGGGTCCATGAGCAGTTCTTC.

The chain has TRBV5-1 and TRBJ1-5, with TRBD1 matching 9 bases. Trimming at V came to 3 bases and at J to 6 bases, leaving 7 bases not matched to a gene. The CDR3 spans 15 residues. The germline V gene has CDR1 SGHRS and CDR2 YFSETQ. CDR3 in amino acids: CASSSTGGAGQPQHF. For the CDR3, the DNA is TGCGCCAGCAGCTCCACAGGGGGCGCGGGTCAGCCCCAGCATTTT.

CDR3 residues: CASSLGRGTDGYTF. The CDR3 DNA follows: TGTGCCAGCAGCTTAGGCCGGGGGACAGATGGCTACACCTTC. The chain recombines TRBV13 with TRBJ1-2; 7 bases are shared with TRBD1. J was trimmed by 6 bases and V by 0 bases; bases with no gene match: 4. The CDR3 is made up of 14 amino acids. Germline CDR1 reads PRHDT; CDR2 reads FYEKMQ (reference sequence).

V and J are TRBV7-9 and TRBJ1-3; TRBD1 matches 8 bases. Germline CDR1 SEHNR, CDR2 FQNEAQ (reference sequence). Trimming at V came to 4 bases and at J to 6 bases, leaving 5 bases not matched to a gene. The CDR3 runs 14 residues. The CDR3 here is CASSSPDRENTIYF. The CDR3 DNA follows: TGTGCCAGCAGCTCTCCGGACAGGGAAAACACCATATATTTT.

V is TRBV27 and J is TRBJ2-5; TRBD1 aligns across 9 bases. The ends lost 9 bases at V and 4 bases at J; junction bases unmatched: 12. The CDR3 sequence is 15 residues long. CDR1 and CDR2 from the germline V gene are MNHEY and SMNVEV (reference sequence). CDR3: CASRSNRGRLETQYF. The CDR3 bases are TGTGCCAGTAGATCAAACAGGGGGCGTCTAGAGACCCAGTACTTC.

The V and J genes are TRBV21-1 and TRBJ1-2; the D segment call TRBD1 is taken from the table without a DNA check. TRBV21-1 is annotated as a pseudogene. This CDR3 has 14 residues. CDR3 region: CASSVRDRHYGYTF. In DNA form, the CDR3 reads TGTGCCAGCAGCGTCCGGGACAGACACTATGGCTACACCTTC.

This rearrangement joins TRBV15 to TRBJ2-7; perhaps TRBD1 as D (6 bases). The germline gives CDR1 LNHNV, CDR2 YYDKDF (reference sequence). This CDR3 contains 14 residues. V dropped 1 base and J dropped 3 bases, with 10 bases sitting between them. The CDR3 coding sequence is TGTGCCACCAGCAGAGGTTTAGGGGGCTACGAGCAGTACTTC. Its translation: CATSRGLGGYEQYF.

The J gene is TRBJ2-7, the V gene TRBV6-6; 8 bases match TRBD2. V lost 0 bases and J lost 3; bases outside the gene matches: 1. The CDR3 totals 14 residues. Germline V gene sequence: CDR1 MNHNY, CDR2 SVGAGI (reference sequence). The CDR3 region is CASSYSLAGYEQYF. CDR3 nucleotide sequence: TGTGCCAGCAGTTACTCGCTAGCGGGCTACGAGCAGTACTTC.

The V and J genes are TRBV5-1 and TRBJ2-3, with D possibly TRBD2 on 6 matching bases. This CDR3 comprises 17 residues. Trimming pared 2 bases from V and 1 base from J, leaving 17 bases between. In germline, CDR1 is SGHRS, CDR2 YFSETQ. CDR3 in DNA: TGCGCCAGCAGCTTTGCCTGGACTACCCTGGGCACAGATACGCAGTATTTT. Its translation: CASSFAWTTLGTDTQYF.

This rearrangement joins TRBV4-1 to TRBJ2-3; D remains unclear. V lost 1 base, J lost 1 base, and 12 bases lay in between. This CDR3 has 16 amino acids. Looked up from germline, CDR1 is MGHRA and CDR2 is YSYEKL. CDR3 sequence (DNA): TGCGCCAGCAGCCAAGGACGAGGCCGCGGCACAGATACGCAGTATTTT. This codes for CASSQGRGRGTDTQYF.

The V gene is TRBV6-5, the J gene TRBJ2-1, with 12 positions matching TRBD1. This CDR3 has 15 residues. V lost 6 bases and J lost 3; bases outside the gene matches: 3. Germline CDR1 MNHEY, CDR2 SVGAGI. The CDR3 nucleotides are TGTGCCAGCAGGGGACAGGGGGCGTACTACAATGAGCAGTTCTTC. Translated: CASRGQGAYYNEQFF.